The rows below give T cell receptor beta chains drawn from one sample of a study of T-cell reconstitution after alpha-beta-depleted transplantation in children. TCRdb called the PCR reads again in MiXCR, with one record for every CDR3 protein. Of a few hundred thousand distinct CDR3 sequences listed, 10% to 13% are singletons. This specimen was PBMCs from the stem cell graft donor, taken from the stem cell graft. The receptors come from a human donor who donated a stem cell graft to a child with acute lymphoblastic leukemia. The CDR3 runs from the conserved cysteine through the conserved F or W. Fields, in order: D gene, clone size, J gene, V gene, CDR3 DNA, CDR3 protein. A D gene is named only where the DNA matches it firmly. Clone size is shown for a subset of rows, as once, few, many or a class of expanded clone.

D: TRBD1; size: many; J: TRBJ1-5; V: TRBV4-2; DNA: TGTGCCAGCAGCCCGGGACAGCATAGCAATCAGCCCCAGCATTTT; CDR3: CASSPGQHSNQPQHF
D: .; size: many; J: TRBJ2-4; V: TRBV5-1; DNA: TGCGCCAGCAGCTTAGAGGGGGTAGCCAAAAACATTCAGTACTTC; CDR3: CASSLEGVAKNIQYF
D: TRBD1; size: .; J: TRBJ1-1; V: TRBV20-1; DNA: TGCAGTGCTAGAAAAAACAGGGGGCTGAACACTGAAGCTTTCTTT; CDR3: CSARKNRGLNTEAFF
D: .; size: .; J: TRBJ1-2; V: TRBV28; DNA: TGTGCCAGCAGACTGACAGGCCTCCGCGGCTATGGCTACACCTTC; CDR3: CASRLTGLRGYGYTF
D: .; size: .; J: TRBJ1-1; V: TRBV6-2/TRBV6-3; DNA: TGTGCCAGCAGTTACTCGGATCGGGTGGGCAACACTGAAGCTTTCTTT; CDR3: CASSYSDRVGNTEAFF
D: TRBD1; size: many; J: TRBJ2-3; V: TRBV12-3/TRBV12-4; DNA: TGTGCCAGCACCCCCGGGACAGGGACAGATACGCAGTATTTT; CDR3: CASTPGTGTDTQYF
D: .; size: few; J: TRBJ2-3; V: TRBV27; DNA: TGTGCCAGCAGTTTATCGCTCGGGGGGCGCGATACGCAGTATTTT; CDR3: CASSLSLGGRDTQYF
D: TRBD1; size: few; J: TRBJ2-2; V: TRBV5-1; DNA: TGCGCCAGCAGCTTGGCAGGGGGCCCTTACACCGGGGAGCTGTTTTTT; CDR3: CASSLAGGPYTGELFF
D: .; size: many; J: TRBJ1-2; V: TRBV5-1; DNA: TGCGCCAGCAGCTTGGACGCCGACTCCTATGGCTACACCTTC; CDR3: CASSLDADSYGYTF
D: TRBD1; size: few; J: TRBJ2-7; V: TRBV20-1; DNA: TGCAGTGCTAGAGATGCCGGGACAGCATACTACGAGCAGTACTTC; CDR3: CSARDAGTAYYEQYF
D: TRBD1; size: .; J: TRBJ2-1; V: TRBV7-8; DNA: TGTGCCAGCAGCTTAGACAGGGGGCAGTTCTTC; CDR3: CASSLDRGQFF
D: .; size: few; J: TRBJ1-3; V: TRBV20-1; DNA: TGCAGTGCTAGCACGTCATCCTACTCTGGAAACACCATATATTTT; CDR3: CSASTSSYSGNTIYF
D: .; size: .; J: TRBJ2-5; V: TRBV4-1; DNA: TGCGCCAGCAGCCAAGTGAGGGGGTACAGGGAGACCCAGTACTTC; CDR3: CASSQVRGYRETQYF
D: .; size: .; J: TRBJ2-1; V: TRBV4-2; DNA: TGTGCCAGCAGCCGAGACTACAATGGGCAGTTCTTC; CDR3: CASSRDYNGQFF
D: TRBD2; size: few; J: TRBJ2-2; V: TRBV5-1; DNA: TGCGCCAGCAGCTCGACTAGCGGGAGAGGTTCGAACACCGGGGAGCTGTTTTTT; CDR3: CASSSTSGRGSNTGELFF
D: .; size: few; J: TRBJ2-3; V: TRBV10-3; DNA: TGTGCCATCAGTGAGTCACTAAAAACAGGGAGAAGCACAGATACGCAGTATTTT; CDR3: CAISESLKTGRSTDTQYF
D: .; size: .; J: TRBJ2-1; V: TRBV11-2; DNA: TGTGCCAGCAGCTTACTAAACAATGAGCAGTTCTTC; CDR3: CASSLLNNEQFF
D: TRBD1; size: few; J: TRBJ2-7; V: TRBV3-1; DNA: TGTGCCAGCAGCCTTGGGCCAGGGGGCGTCCCTTACGAGCAGTACTTC; CDR3: CASSLGPGGVPYEQYF
D: TRBD2; size: many; J: TRBJ2-3; V: TRBV9; DNA: TGTGCCAGCAGCGTAGGCCTAGCGGGCGATACGCAGTATTTT; CDR3: CASSVGLAGDTQYF
D: .; size: .; J: TRBJ1-1; V: TRBV13; DNA: TGTGCCAGCAGCTTAGGGACAGTCCTCGCCGAAGCTTTCTTT; CDR3: CASSLGTVLAEAFF
D: .; size: .; J: TRBJ2-1; V: TRBV7-2; DNA: TGTGCCAGCAGCAAGACGCCGCGGGACAATGAGCAGTTCTTC; CDR3: CASSKTPRDNEQFF
D: TRBD2; size: many; J: TRBJ2-1; V: TRBV4-1; DNA: TGCGCCAGCAGCCACGACGGGACTAGCGGGTACAATGAGCAGTTCTTC; CDR3: CASSHDGTSGYNEQFF
D: .; size: .; J: TRBJ2-5; V: TRBV7-9; DNA: TGTGCCAGCAGCTTAGACCTCAGGGGGGTCCAAGAGACCCAGTACTTC; CDR3: CASSLDLRGVQETQYF
D: .; size: .; J: TRBJ2-3; V: TRBV20-1; DNA: TGCAGTGCCCAGGCTCCGGGACGGGCTAGCGATACGCAGTATTTT; CDR3: CSAQAPGRASDTQYF
D: .; size: many; J: TRBJ1-3; V: TRBV9; DNA: TGTGCCAGCAGCGTTGCGGGTACGGCTGGAAACACCATATATTTT; CDR3: CASSVAGTAGNTIYF
D: .; size: many; J: TRBJ2-7; V: TRBV4-2; DNA: TGTGCCAGCAGCCAAGATATCTCCTACGAGCAGTACTTC; CDR3: CASSQDISYEQYF
D: .; size: few; J: TRBJ2-5; V: TRBV6-1; DNA: TGTGCCAGCAGTGACCGCGGCCGGTGGGAGGAGACCCAGTACTTC; CDR3: CASSDRGRWEETQYF
D: TRBD2; size: .; J: TRBJ2-3; V: TRBV5-1; DNA: TGCGCCAGCAGCGGGATAACTAGCGGGAGTACAGATACGCAGTATTTT; CDR3: CASSGITSGSTDTQYF
D: .; size: few; J: TRBJ2-1; V: TRBV5-6; DNA: TGTGCCAGCAGCTGGGCTGGGCGGGATGAGCAGTTCTTC; CDR3: CASSWAGRDEQFF
D: .; size: many; J: TRBJ2-1; V: TRBV5-1; DNA: TGCGCCAGCAGCTTGAGAGGGGATTACAATGAGCAGTTCTTC; CDR3: CASSLRGDYNEQFF
D: TRBD2; size: few; J: TRBJ2-7; V: TRBV12-3/TRBV12-4; DNA: TGTGCCAGCGGACCGGGACTAGCCTACGAGCAGTACTTC; CDR3: CASGPGLAYEQYF
D: TRBD1; size: many; J: TRBJ2-7; V: TRBV10-3; DNA: TGTGCCATCAGTGACCCCCCGGGACAGGGATCCTACGAGCAGTACTTC; CDR3: CAISDPPGQGSYEQYF
D: TRBD1; size: few; J: TRBJ2-7; V: TRBV7-8; DNA: TGTGCCAGCAGCTCGAAACAGGGGATTTTCCGCGAGCAGTACTTC; CDR3: CASSSKQGIFREQYF
D: TRBD1; size: .; J: TRBJ1-5; V: TRBV6-1; DNA: TGTGCCAGCAGTGAGACAGGGAGGATTCAGCCCCAGCATTTT; CDR3: CASSETGRIQPQHF
D: .; size: .; J: TRBJ2-2; V: TRBV9; DNA: TGTGCCAGCAGCGCCGGTACTGGGGGACCTATGGAGGGGGAGCTGTTTTTT; CDR3: CASSAGTGGPMEGELFF
D: .; size: few; J: TRBJ2-1; V: TRBV28; DNA: TGTGCCAGCAGTGGCCTTCCAGGAGTCCCGTCCTACAATGAGCAGTTCTTC; CDR3: CASSGLPGVPSYNEQFF
D: .; size: few; J: TRBJ2-5; V: TRBV11-2; DNA: TGTGCCAGCAGAACTCTCAAGGGCATAGGGGAGACCCAGTACTTC; CDR3: CASRTLKGIGETQYF
D: .; size: few; J: TRBJ2-1; V: TRBV7-9; DNA: TGTGCCAGCAGCTTCGGCGGGGTCTCCTACAATGAGCAGTTCTTC; CDR3: CASSFGGVSYNEQFF
D: .; size: .; J: TRBJ2-1; V: TRBV29-1; DNA: TGCAGCGTTGAAGAAGGCGATGAGCAGTTCTTC; CDR3: CSVEEGDEQFF
D: .; size: few; J: TRBJ2-6; V: TRBV20-1; DNA: TGCAGTGCTAGCCGCACTTTCGGGCCCTCTGGGGCCAACGTCCTGACTTTC; CDR3: CSASRTFGPSGANVLTF